These 25 T cell receptor beta chains were sequenced from one sample in a study of glioma-infiltrating T cells after dendritic cell vaccination. Measured with immunoSEQ multiplex PCR; TCRdb has only the in-frame clones, and not every one. Among tens of thousands of clones listed, roughly 84% were seen once. Stated time point: after dendritic cell vaccination, including at tumor progression/relapse. This specimen consisted of blood, obtained after dendritic cell vaccination. The receptors here all came from a human donor with glioblastoma.

This clone was observed a handful of times. This rearrangement joins TRBV9 to TRBJ2-7; 9 nucleotides match TRBD1. This CDR3 is 15 amino acids long. After removal of 4 bases from V and 3 bases from J, the junction contained 8 bases not matched to a gene. Germline V lookup: CDR1 SGDLS, CDR2 YYNGEE. Written as DNA, the CDR3 is TGTGCCAGCAGCCTACAGGGGGCCGTTGGCTACGAGCAGTACTTC. Amino acid sequence: CASSLQGAVGYEQYF.

The CDR3 region has the DNA TGTGCCAGCAGTGGGACAGCCTCTAATGAAAAACTGTTTTTT. It codes for CASSGTASNEKLFF. V is TRBV6-5 and J is TRBJ1-4; 7 bases map to TRBD1. V trimming: 5 bases; J trimming: 3 bases; junction bases outside the gene matches: 3. Germline V CDR1 and CDR2: MNHEY, SVGAGI. This CDR3 is 14 amino acids long.

V is TRBV6-1 and J is TRBJ1-2, with 9 bases matching TRBD1. The CDR3 sequence is 15 residues long. V dropped 8 bases and J dropped 0; count of bases not matched to a gene: 7. Germline lookup yields CDR1 MNHNS and CDR2 SASEGT. This chain's CDR3 is CASQGQGRTNYGYTF. The DNA of the CDR3 is TGTGCCAGCCAAGGACAGGGGCGAACTAACTATGGCTACACCTTC.

The genes are TRBV28 and TRBJ1-2; unclear D gene. The CDR3 has 14 amino acids. V was pared by 1 base and J by 3 bases, with 9 bases between. The V gene's germline CDR1 is MDHEN and CDR2 SYDVKM. The CDR3 coding sequence is TGTGCCAGCAGTTTATCGGTCACCTACTATGGCTACACCTTC. Its protein product is CASSLSVTYYGYTF.

V gene TRBV30 combines with J gene TRBJ2-3; D remains unclear. The CDR3 has 14 residues. V was clipped by 7 bases and J by 1 base, with 15 bases between them. Germline CDR1 is GTSNPN and CDR2 is SVGIG (reference sequence). For the CDR3, the DNA is TGTGCCTCTATCCTAACTTTGGGCACAGATACGCAGTATTTT. This codes for CASILTLGTDTQYF.

The chain employs TRBV5-1 and TRBJ2-7; 7 nucleotides line up with TRBD1. Per the germline V gene, CDR1 is SGHRS and CDR2 is YFSETQ. Germline trimming cut 5 bases from V and 6 bases from J; bases unmatched to any gene: 5. This CDR3 spans 12 amino acids. Written as DNA, the CDR3 is TGCGCCAGCAGTGACAGGGACCTCGAGCAGTACTTC. It yields the protein CASSDRDLEQYF.

The chain links TRBV7-2 to TRBJ2-7; D is perhaps TRBD2 (6 bases). This CDR3 is built from 15 residues. V was shortened by 5 bases and J by 0 bases, with 14 bases between the two germline ends. Germline CDR1 SGHTA, CDR2 FQGNSA. CDR3 bases: TGTGCCAGCAGCCCTCACGGGAGCCTCTCCTACGAGCAGTACTTC. It encodes CASSPHGSLSYEQYF. The variable domain in full, with the rest retrieved from reference TRBV7-2 and TRBJ2-7, is GAGVSQSPSNKVTEKGKDVELRCDPISGHTALYWYRQSLGQGLEFLIYFQGNSAPDKSGLPSDRFSAERTGGSVSTLTIQRTQQEDSAVYLCASSPHGSLSYEQYFGPGTRLTVT.

V gene TRBV18 combines with J gene TRBJ2-7, with D perhaps TRBD1 (5 bases). The germline gives CDR1 KGHSH, CDR2 LQKENI. CDR3 length equals 15 residues. V shed 3 bases and J shed 4 bases, with 16 bases lying between them. The CDR3 DNA sequence: TGTGCCAGCTCACCCGGTTTACAGACAGTTTACGAGCAGTACTTC. This gives the protein CASSPGLQTVYEQYF.

This chain connects TRBV30 to TRBJ1-2; D is uncertain. CDR1 is GTSNPN and CDR2 is SVGIG in the germline V gene (reference sequence). Trimming took off 2 bases at V and 0 bases at J, with 7 bases between the two ends. CDR3 length equals 13 residues. CDR3 nucleotide sequence: TGTGCCTGGAGTAACCAGGCTAACTATGGCTACACCTTC. It specifies CAWSNQANYGYTF.

This chain uses TRBV6-1 with TRBJ2-5, with TRBD2 matching over 11 bases. The J segment lost 5 bases and the V segment lost 3 bases, leaving 5 bases of the junction unmatched. The CDR3 is 15 amino acids. Germline V gene data show CDR1 as MNHNS and CDR2 as SASEGT. The CDR3 DNA sequence: TGTGCCAGCAGTGACGGGACTAGCGGTTTGGAGACCCAGTACTTC. Its translation is CASSDGTSGLETQYF.

The table lists this clone with a count of one. This rearrangement joins TRBV19 to TRBJ1-2; 7 positions match TRBD1. The germline V gene encodes CDR1 LNHDA and CDR2 SQIVND (reference sequence). This CDR3 is 12 amino acids long. J gave up 4 bases and V 6 bases, and 2 bases lay outside the gene matches. The CDR3 reads CASRTGAYGYTF. In DNA, the CDR3 is TGTGCCAGTAGAACAGGGGCCTATGGCTACACCTTC.

The V gene is TRBV4-2, the J gene TRBJ2-1; 8 nucleotides line up with TRBD2. Germline V lookup: CDR1 LGHNA, CDR2 YNFKEQ. Trimming at V came to 0 bases and at J to 9 bases, leaving 10 bases not matched to a gene. The CDR3 is made up of 16 amino acids. The CDR3: CASSQERGAGVGEQFF. For the CDR3, the DNA is TGTGCCAGCAGCCAAGAAAGGGGAGCGGGGGTAGGTGAGCAGTTCTTC.

This clone was counted only a few times. The chain links TRBV9 to TRBJ1-1; perhaps TRBD1 as D (5 bases). Trimming shortened V by 3 bases and J by 4 bases, and 7 bases separated the two germline ends. Germline loops: CDR1 SGDLS, CDR2 YYNGEE. The length of the CDR3 is 12 residues. CDR3 protein: CASSEQGTEAFF. The CDR3 DNA sequence: TGTGCCAGCAGCGAGCAGGGCACTGAAGCTTTCTTT.

The gene calls are TRBV27 and TRBJ2-7; 7 bases match TRBD2. The length of the CDR3 is 15 residues. Trimming removed 4 bases from V and 4 bases from J; junction bases left unmatched: 10. The germline V gene has CDR1 MNHEY and CDR2 SMNVEV (reference sequence). The CDR3 region is CASSSAPGGTYEQYF. CDR3 nucleotide sequence: TGTGCCAGCAGTTCTGCTCCGGGGGGTACTTACGAGCAGTACTTC.

In this sample, this clone turned up a few times. J is TRBJ2-1 and V is TRBV5-8; the match to TRBD2 covers 14 bases. CDR1 SGHTS and CDR2 YDEGEE come from the germline V gene. The CDR3 is 15 residues long. With 4 bases clipped from V and 8 bases from J, the junction kept 5 bases outside the gene matches. The CDR3: CASSKGLAGVDEQFF. For the CDR3, the DNA is TGTGCCAGCAGCAAGGGACTAGCGGGAGTCGATGAGCAGTTCTTC.

The J gene is TRBJ1-2, the V gene TRBV29-1, with D tentatively TRBD1 (5 bases). This CDR3 is 13 amino acids long. Germline CDR1 is SQVTM and CDR2 is ANQGSEA. V shed 0 bases and J shed 8 bases, with 13 bases lying between them. The CDR3 nucleotides read TGCAGCGTTGAAGACGGCAGGGAATTGGGCTACACCTTC. Its protein is CSVEDGRELGYTF.

This clone occurred a few times. The V call is TRBV7-8, the J call TRBJ1-1; 7 bases line up with TRBD1. Germline CDR1 SGHVS, CDR2 FQNEAQ. With V trimmed by 1 base and J by 1 base, 6 bases remained unmatched. This CDR3 is built from 16 residues. The CDR3 sequence is CASSLVEDRTNTEAFF. CDR3 bases: TGTGCCAGCAGCTTAGTGGAGGACAGGACGAACACTGAAGCTTTCTTT.

This sequence joins TRBV19 and TRBJ1-1, with a weak D call TRBD1 (6 bases). The V gene's germline CDR1 is LNHDA and CDR2 SQIVND (reference sequence). The CDR3 is 15 residues long. Trimming pared 2 bases from V and 4 bases from J, leaving 14 bases between. CDR3 sequence (DNA): TGTGCCAGTAGTATATTTGAGGGAGGGGGCACTGAAGCTTTCTTT. Residues: CASSIFEGGGTEAFF.

This chain links TRBV12-5 with TRBJ2-7, with 12 bases aligning to TRBD1. The ends lost 9 bases at V and 7 bases at J; junction bases unmatched: 10. Germline CDR1 is LGHNT and CDR2 is FRNRAP. The CDR3 consists of 14 residues. The CDR3, as DNA: TGTGCTAGCGCATCCGGGACAGGGGGCGATGAGCAGTACTTC. Translating it yields CASASGTGGDEQYF.

V usage is TRBV19 and J usage is TRBJ2-1, with 9 bases that match TRBD2. Germline V CDR1 and CDR2: LNHDA, SQIVND (reference sequence). The CDR3 sequence is 16 residues long. The ends lost 5 bases at V and 4 bases at J; junction bases unmatched: 9. The CDR3: CASSLGSGGWYNEQFF. The CDR3, as DNA: TGTGCCAGTAGTCTGGGTAGCGGGGGATGGTACAATGAGCAGTTCTTC.

The V gene is TRBV30, the J gene TRBJ2-3, with D maybe TRBD2 (6 bases). The CDR3 is 16 amino acids. CDR1 GTSNPN and CDR2 SVGIG come from the germline V gene (reference sequence). The V end lost 2 bases, the J end lost 7 bases, and 22 bases lay between the germline ends. Here the CDR3 DNA reads TGTGCCTGGAGTCCCCCTAAACTAGCTGGTTCGAATACGCAGTATTTT. Its protein product is CAWSPPKLAGSNTQYF.

The genes are TRBV11-3 and TRBJ2-6, with D perhaps matching TRBD1 (6 bases). The V gene's germline CDR1 is SGHNT and CDR2 YENEEA. This CDR3 region has 12 residues. V was clipped by 2 bases and J by 15 bases, with 11 bases between them. CDR3 sequence reads: CASSLLGARLTF. In DNA, the CDR3 is TGTGCCAGCAGCTTATTGGGGGCGCGCCTGACTTTC. Together with reference TRBV11-3 and TRBJ2-6, the CDR3 gives the full variable domain: EAGVVQSPRYKIIEKKQPVAFWCNPISGHNTLYWYLQNLGQGPELLIRYENEEAVDDSQLPKDRFSAERLKGVDSTLKIQPAELGDSAVYLCASSLLGARLTFGAGSRLTVL.

This clone was counted between two and nine times. The chain combines TRBV10-3 with TRBJ1-4, with D possibly matching TRBD1 (5 bases). This CDR3 region has 15 residues. V lost 1 base and J 7 bases, leaving 13 bases between the germline ends. CDR1 and CDR2 from the germline V gene are ENHRY and SYGVKD. CDR3 region: CAISEFGKRGEKLFF. DNA for the CDR3: TGTGCCATCAGTGAGTTTGGCAAAAGGGGTGAAAAACTGTTTTTT.

This rearrangement joins TRBV6-5 to TRBJ1-2; tentative D call: TRBD1 (6 bases). The V and J ends lost 0 bases and 10 bases respectively, with 12 bases between them. In germline, CDR1 is MNHEY, CDR2 SVGAGI. CDR3 size: 13 residues. CDR3: CASSYSGGRSYTF. The CDR3 nucleotides read TGTGCCAGCAGTTACTCAGGGGGAAGGTCCTACACCTTC.

The genes are TRBV18 and TRBJ2-7; 10 nucleotides align to TRBD1. V lost 4 bases and J lost 3; bases outside the gene matches: 0. Germline CDR1 KGHSH, CDR2 LQKENI. This CDR3 has 13 residues. The CDR3 DNA reads TGTGCCAGCTCACGGACAGGGGGCTACGAGCAGTACTTC. Translation gives CASSRTGGYEQYF.